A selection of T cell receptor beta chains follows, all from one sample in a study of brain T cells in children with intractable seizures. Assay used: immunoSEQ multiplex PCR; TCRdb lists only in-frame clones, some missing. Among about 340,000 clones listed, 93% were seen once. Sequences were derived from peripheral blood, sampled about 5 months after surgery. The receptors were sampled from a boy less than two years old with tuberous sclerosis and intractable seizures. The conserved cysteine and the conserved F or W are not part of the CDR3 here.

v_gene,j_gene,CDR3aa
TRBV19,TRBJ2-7,ASSSAALGEQY
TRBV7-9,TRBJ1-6,ASRPTGLDNSPLH
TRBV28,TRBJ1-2,ASRKFTNYGYT
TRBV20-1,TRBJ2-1,SASVVLAGSYNEQF
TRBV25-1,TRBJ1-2,ASEASDRGLYGYT
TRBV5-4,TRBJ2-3,ASSLGRDRAGTDTQY
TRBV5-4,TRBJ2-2,ASRFREAGELF
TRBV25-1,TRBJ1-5,ASSGTGIQPQH
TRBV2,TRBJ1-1,ASSRHSTDRNTEAF
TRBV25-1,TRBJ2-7,ASGAGLPSYEQY
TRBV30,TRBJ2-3,AWRQAPWAGEITDTQY
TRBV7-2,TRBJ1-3,ASSLGGPLGQAGNTIY
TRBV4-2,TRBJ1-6,ASSQEGAGNSPLH
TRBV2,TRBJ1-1,ASSPERRNTEAF
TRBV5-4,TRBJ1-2,ASSSKRTDTYGYT
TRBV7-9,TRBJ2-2,ASSLPGGTGDTGELF
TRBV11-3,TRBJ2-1,ASSGEDRGHNEQF
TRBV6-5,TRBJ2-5,ASRPGASGGETQY
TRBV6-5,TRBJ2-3,AMQTSWGGGTQY
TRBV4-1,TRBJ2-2,ASSPYVRFVGNTGELF
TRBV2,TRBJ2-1,ASKGTSGYNEQF
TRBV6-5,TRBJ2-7,ASSYSNGAPYEQY
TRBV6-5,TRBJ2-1,ASSYSRLADNEQF
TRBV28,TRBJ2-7,ASEGGDYEQY
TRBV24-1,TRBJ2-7,ATSSGTDLTEQY
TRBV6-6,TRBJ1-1,ASRTAGNMNTEAF
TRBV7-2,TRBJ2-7,ASSLAWEQY
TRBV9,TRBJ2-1,ASSAQRGGYNEQF
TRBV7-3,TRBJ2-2,ASSLHAPLGTGGNTGELF
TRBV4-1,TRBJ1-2,ASSHEGGNYGYT
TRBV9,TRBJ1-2,ASSVARGRSYGYT
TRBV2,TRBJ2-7,ASSRLAGPYEQY
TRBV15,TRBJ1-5,ATSRDLRAYSNQPQH
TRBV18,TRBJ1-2,ASSRTTGFYGYT
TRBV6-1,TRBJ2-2,ASSEIFHRTKVGELF
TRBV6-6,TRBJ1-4,ASSYTGPGWGEKLF
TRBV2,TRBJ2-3,ASSGLTDTQY
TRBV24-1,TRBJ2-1,ATSGAGFYNEQF
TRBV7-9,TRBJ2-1,ASSSIAGGHTYNEQF
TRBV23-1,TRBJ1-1,ASRQNTEAF